These 14 T cell receptor beta chains share one sample of origin, sequenced in a study of blood T cells in healthy people across ages. Using a J-beta primer mix together with a sample-barcoded 5' primer, a second PCR was run for roughly 6 to 12 cycles. TCRdb re-derived calls from the 5' RACE reads in MiXCR, one entry per CDR3 protein. This sample has 1.5 million to 2 million distinct CDR3 sequences, with roughly 27% found just once. What was sequenced was blood. These receptors were obtained from a woman aged 25-40 years in good health.

This clonotype has a handful of counts. CDR3 nucleotides: TGCGCCAGCAGCTCTATAGCGGGAGGGGCCTACAATGAGCAGTTCTTC. This gives the protein CASSSIAGGAYNEQFF. This rearrangement joins TRBV5-1 to TRBJ2-1; TRBD2 matches at 11 bases. The CDR3 sequence is 16 residues long. The germline V gene encodes CDR1 SGHRS and CDR2 YFSETQ. J lost 2 bases, V lost 3 bases, and 4 bases had no gene match.

The rearrangement links TRBV7-2 to TRBJ2-5; weak D call: TRBD2 (5 bases). This CDR3 comprises 14 residues. Trimming removed 10 bases at V and 1 base at J, with 16 bases between. Germline loops: CDR1 SGHTA, CDR2 FQGNSA. The CDR3 region is CATRADPGQETQYF. The CDR3 nucleotides are TGTGCCACCCGAGCGGACCCCGGCCAAGAGACCCAGTACTTC.

This chain connects TRBV20-1 to TRBJ2-7, with 7 bases fitting TRBD1. The trim removed 1 base at V and 7 bases at J, leaving 16 bases unmatched. Germline loops: CDR1 DFQATT, CDR2 SNEGSKA (reference sequence). The CDR3 has 16 amino acids. Here the CDR3 reads CSARGPQGVSYNEQYF. The CDR3 DNA reads TGCAGTGCTAGAGGCCCGCAGGGGGTCTCCTACAATGAGCAGTACTTC.

CDR3 in amino acids: CASSPEDSGANVLTF. The CDR3 coding sequence is TGTGCCAGCAGCCCAGAGGATTCTGGGGCCAACGTCCTGACTTTC. The gene calls are TRBV9 and TRBJ2-6; unclear D gene. V gave up 4 bases and J gave up 1 base, with 9 bases separating them. The CDR3 is 15 residues long. The germline CDR1 and CDR2 sequences are SGDLS and YYNGEE. The full variable domain, completed using reference TRBV9 and TRBJ2-6, is DSGVTQTPKHLITATGQRVTLRCSPRSGDLSVYWYQQSLDQGLQFLIQYYNGEERAKGNILERFSAQQFPDLHSELNLSSLELGDSALYFCASSPEDSGANVLTFGAGSRLTVL.

This clonotype was seen more than once but under ten times. The V and J genes are TRBV6-2 or TRBV6-3 and TRBJ2-1; the D is unclear. The CDR3 has 12 amino acids. The V gene's germline CDR1 is MNHEY and CDR2 SVGEGT. With 5 bases removed from V and 9 bases from J, the gap between germline ends came to 11 bases. CDR3 region: CASSPRWREQFF. The CDR3 bases are TGTGCCAGCAGTCCTCGATGGCGTGAGCAGTTCTTC.

The rearrangement uses TRBV9 and TRBJ1-2, with 7 positions matching TRBD1. CDR1 and CDR2 from the germline V gene are SGDLS and YYNGEE. The length of the CDR3 is 15 residues. Trimming took 1 base from V and 4 from J; bases not matched to a gene: 7. The CDR3 DNA reads TGTGCCAGCAGCGTAAACGGACAGGAGAGCTATGGCTACACCTTC. Its translation: CASSVNGQESYGYTF.

This clonotype was seen a handful of times. CDR3 residues: CSVVTRGPTADTQYF. CDR3 bases: TGCAGCGTTGTAACTCGGGGACCGACGGCAGATACGCAGTATTTT. V and J are TRBV29-1 and TRBJ2-3; D is possibly TRBD1 or TRBD2 (5 bases each). V was trimmed by 4 bases and J by 4 bases, leaving 18 bases between them. CDR3 length: 15 amino acids. CDR1 and CDR2 from the germline V gene are SQVTM and ANQGSEA.

In this sample, this clonotype turned up once. Since a much larger clone is just one base distant, this may be a read error. The gene calls are TRBV7-9 and TRBJ2-1; D is perhaps TRBD2 (5 bases). Germline V CDR1 and CDR2: SEHNR, FQNEAQ (reference sequence). The CDR3 is 13 amino acids. The CDR3 DNA follows: TGTGTCAGCAGCTTGTCGGGGAACAATGAGCAGTTCTTC. It yields the protein CVSSLSGNNEQFF. The variable domain in full, completed from reference TRBV7-9 and TRBJ2-1, reads DTGVSQNPRHKITKRGQNVTFRCDPISEHNRLYWYRQTLGQGPEFLTYFQNEAQLEKSRLLSDRFSAERPKGSFSTLEIQRTEQGDSAMYLCVSSLSGNNEQFFGPGTRLTVL.

This clonotype was detected a few times. This rearrangement joins TRBV19 to TRBJ2-1; D is possibly TRBD2 (5 bases). CDR1 and CDR2 from the germline V gene are LNHDA and SQIVND (reference sequence). V was cut by 7 bases and J by 8 bases, with 21 bases left in between. The length of the CDR3 is 15 residues. The CDR3 DNA is TGTGCCAGTAACCTGCCGGGGAGCCCTGGGGATGAGCAGTTCTTC. Residues: CASNLPGSPGDEQFF. Supplemented by reference TRBV19 and TRBJ2-1, the full variable domain reads DGGITQSPKYLFRKEGQNVTLSCEQNLNHDAMYWYRQDPGQGLRLIYYSQIVNDFQKGDIAEGYSVSREKKESFPLTVTSAQKNPTAFYLCASNLPGSPGDEQFFGPGTRLTVL.

This clonotype was counted a few times. CDR3 DNA sequence: TGTGCCTGGAGTACTTCCCAGGGGGCTCAAGAAAAACTGTTTTTT. Residues: CAWSTSQGAQEKLFF. The V and J genes are TRBV30 and TRBJ1-4; TRBD1 matches 8 bases. Germline CDR1 reads GTSNPN; CDR2 reads SVGIG (reference sequence). The J segment lost 8 bases and the V segment lost 2 bases, leaving 10 bases of the junction unmatched. The CDR3 covers 15 residues.

At least ten counts were recorded for this clonotype. The J gene is TRBJ2-7, the V gene TRBV7-9; 8 bases are shared with TRBD1. In germline, CDR1 is SEHNR, CDR2 FQNEAQ (reference sequence). The CDR3 totals 14 residues. The V and J ends lost 4 bases and 6 bases, in that order; junction bases with no gene match: 8. CDR3 sequence (DNA): TGTGCCAGCAGCTCCCTCGGACAGGGCGGCGAGCAGTACTTC. Protein: CASSSLGQGGEQYF.

This chain links TRBV7-2 with TRBJ1-3, with 7 bases that match TRBD1. Germline CDR1 is SGHTA and CDR2 is FQGNSA. This CDR3 spans 14 amino acids. V lost 4 bases, J lost 6 bases, and 6 bases stayed unmatched. The CDR3 coding sequence is TGTGCCAGCAGCTCCTCAACAGGGGCAAACACCATATATTTT. This codes for CASSSSTGANTIYF.

Worth noting for this clonotype: A read error may produce the germline difference seen at one junction end. This chain uses TRBV29-1 with TRBJ2-7; D is undetermined. This CDR3 region has 11 residues. The germline V gene encodes CDR1 SQVTM and CDR2 ANQGSEA. In DNA form, the CDR3 reads TGCAGCGGTGAAGTGGCCTACGAGCAGTACTTC. Its protein product is CSGEVAYEQYF.

This clonotype has a handful of counts. The chain couples TRBV12-3 or TRBV12-4 to TRBJ2-2, with D perhaps matching TRBD1 (6 bases). V was shortened by 6 bases and J by 7 bases, with 12 bases between the two germline ends. The CDR3 consists of 13 residues. CDR3: CASRTGLSGELFF. CDR3 DNA: TGTGCCAGCAGAACAGGGTTGAGCGGGGAGCTGTTTTTT.